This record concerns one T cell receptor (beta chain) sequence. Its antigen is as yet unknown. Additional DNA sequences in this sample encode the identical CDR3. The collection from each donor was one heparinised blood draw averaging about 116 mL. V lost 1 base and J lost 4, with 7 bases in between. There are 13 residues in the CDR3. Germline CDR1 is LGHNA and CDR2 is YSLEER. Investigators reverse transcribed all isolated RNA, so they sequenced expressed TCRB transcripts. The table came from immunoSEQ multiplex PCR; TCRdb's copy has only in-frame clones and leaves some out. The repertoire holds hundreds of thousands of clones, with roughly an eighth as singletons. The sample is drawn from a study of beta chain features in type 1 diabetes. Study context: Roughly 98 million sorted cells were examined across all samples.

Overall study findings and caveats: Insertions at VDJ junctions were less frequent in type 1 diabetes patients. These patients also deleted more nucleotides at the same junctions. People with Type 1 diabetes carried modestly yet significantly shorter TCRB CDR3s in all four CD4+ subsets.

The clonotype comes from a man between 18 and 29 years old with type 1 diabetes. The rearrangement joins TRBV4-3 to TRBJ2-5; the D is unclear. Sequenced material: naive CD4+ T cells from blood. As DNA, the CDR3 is TGCGCCAGCAGCCAAGTGCAGCGAGAGACCCAGTACTTC. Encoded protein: CASSQVQRETQYF.